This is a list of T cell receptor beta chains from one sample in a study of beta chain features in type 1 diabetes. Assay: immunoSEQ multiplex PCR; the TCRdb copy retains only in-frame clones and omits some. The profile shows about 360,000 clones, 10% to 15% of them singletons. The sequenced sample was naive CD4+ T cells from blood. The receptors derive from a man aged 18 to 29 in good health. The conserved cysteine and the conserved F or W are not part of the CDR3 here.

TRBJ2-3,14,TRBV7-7,ASSLGASGSTDTQY
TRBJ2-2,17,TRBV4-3,ASSQGIHARRVITGELF
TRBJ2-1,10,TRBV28,ASRELYNEQF
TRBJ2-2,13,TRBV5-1,ASGGIRPTTGELF
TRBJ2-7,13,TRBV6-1,ASSELLAGAGEQY
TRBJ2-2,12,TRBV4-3,ASLRGVRSRELF
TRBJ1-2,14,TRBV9,ASSVGQGTLGYGYT
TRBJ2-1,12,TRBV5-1,ASRSPVTYNEQF
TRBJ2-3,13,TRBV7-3,ASSFLAGGTDTQY
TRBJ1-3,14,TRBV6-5,ASSYSDIRSGNTIY
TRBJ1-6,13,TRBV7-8,ASSPRGPGNSPLH
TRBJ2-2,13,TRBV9,ASSVAGGLTGELF
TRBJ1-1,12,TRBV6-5,ASSYFDRGTEAF
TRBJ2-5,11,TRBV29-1,SGWATIQETQY
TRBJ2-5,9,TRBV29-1,SVGEGGTQY
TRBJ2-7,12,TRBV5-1,ASYPRDRGYEQY
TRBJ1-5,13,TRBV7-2,ASSLVIGADQPQH
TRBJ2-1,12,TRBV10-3,AISEAGAYNEQF
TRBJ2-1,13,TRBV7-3,ASSFRGGSGNEQF
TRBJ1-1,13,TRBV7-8,ASRDREGRYTEAF
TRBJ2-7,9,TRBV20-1,SVHGSYEQY
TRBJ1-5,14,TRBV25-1,ASSEYRQGRDQPQH
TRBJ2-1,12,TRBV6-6,ASRLAGAGNEQF
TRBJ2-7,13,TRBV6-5,ASSSGGARIYEQY
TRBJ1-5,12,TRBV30,AWSVSQGNQPQH
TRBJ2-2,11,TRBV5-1,ASSAQGTGELF